The 24 T cell receptor beta chains below were found in one sample sequenced in a study of OX40 agonist ivuxolimab in advanced cancers. Library method: the immunoSEQ multiplex PCR assay. TCRdb retrieved this table from immuneACCESS and kept in-frame rearrangements only. Not all clones are present; in checked studies, unresolved V genes account for under half, and no reason is known for the remainder. Within this sample are approximately 70,000 clones, with 84% of them counted one time only. Roughly 7.9% of the sample comes from the top ten. The source material was CD4+ or CD8+ T cells sorted from blood, sampled in a trial of the OX40 agonist ivuxolimab. These receptors all come from an adult with an advanced solid tumor such as melanoma, head and neck, liver or kidney cancer.

The chain uses TRBV5-6 and TRBJ1-5, with D unclear. V shed 0 bases and J shed 0 bases, with 7 bases lying between them. This CDR3 region has 15 residues. Germline values: CDR1 SGHDT, CDR2 YYEEEE. The CDR3 loop is CASSLGMASNQPQHF. CDR3 coding DNA: TGTGCCAGCAGCTTGGGCATGGCTAGCAATCAGCCCCAGCATTTT.

V is TRBV7-2 and J is TRBJ2-1; 9 nucleotides line up with TRBD2. Germline CDR1 is SGHTA and CDR2 is FQGNSA. Trimming at V came to 4 bases and at J to 5 bases, leaving 6 bases not matched to a gene. This CDR3 region has 15 residues. For the CDR3, the DNA is TGTGCCAGCAGCTGGAGGGGACTAGCCCACAATGAGCAGTTCTTC. This gives the protein CASSWRGLAHNEQFF.

DNA for the CDR3: TGTGCCAGCAGTCAGCGGCTTAGCACAGATACGCAGTATTTT. This gives the protein CASSQRLSTDTQYF. The chain joins TRBV6-5 to TRBJ2-3; tentative D call: TRBD2 (5 bases). The V end was cut by 5 bases, the J end by 0 bases, with 9 bases between. In germline, CDR1 is MNHEY, CDR2 SVGAGI. The CDR3 length is 14 residues.

The chain links TRBV6-6 to TRBJ2-3, with 7 bases aligning to TRBD2. With 7 bases clipped from V and 6 bases from J, the junction kept 7 bases outside the gene matches. This CDR3 has 13 amino acids. Germline V gene lookup returns CDR1 MNHNY and CDR2 SVGAGI (reference sequence). The DNA for the CDR3 is TGTGCCAGCATCGCAAGCGGGACGGATACGCAGTATTTT. Translating gives CASIASGTDTQYF.

This chain joins TRBV6-1 and TRBJ2-3; D may be TRBD1 (6 bases). Germline CDR1 reads MNHNS; CDR2 reads SASEGT. This CDR3 is built from 15 residues. The V gene lost 7 bases and the J gene lost 0 bases, with 14 bases spanning the gap. The CDR3 region has the DNA TGTGCCAGCAACAGGGACGGACCTAGCACAGATACGCAGTATTTT. This codes for CASNRDGPSTDTQYF.

V usage is TRBV25-1 and J usage is TRBJ2-5; no clear D gene. Deletions cut 2 bases from V and 5 bases from J, with 18 bases between. In germline, CDR1 is MGHDK, CDR2 SYGVNS. CDR3 length: 16 residues. The CDR3 bases are TGTGCCAGCAGTGAAGCAGGCTGGCGCGCGAGGGAGACCCAGTACTTC. It is translated as CASSEAGWRARETQYF.

The chain has TRBV6-1 and TRBJ2-2; maybe TRBD2 (5 bases). The CDR3 is 14 amino acids. CDR1 and CDR2 (germline): MNHNS, SASEGT. With 6 bases removed from V and 3 bases from J, the gap between germline ends came to 11 bases. For the CDR3, the DNA is TGTGCCAGCAGGCGGACTGCCGACACCGGGGAGCTGTTTTTT. This sequence encodes CASRRTADTGELFF.

V usage is TRBV7-2 and J usage is TRBJ1-6; D not resolved. Germline V gene data show CDR1 as SGHTA and CDR2 as FQGNSA. The CDR3 has 15 residues. With 1 base removed from V and 6 bases from J, the gap between germline ends came to 10 bases. The CDR3 sequence is CASSLGPRPNSPLHF. The CDR3 nucleotides read TGTGCCAGCAGCTTAGGTCCCAGGCCTAATTCACCCCTCCACTTT.

In its sample, this clone was seen once. The chain has TRBV7-6 and TRBJ2-7; unclear D gene. The germline V gene has CDR1 SGHVS and CDR2 FNYEAQ. This CDR3 contains 12 residues. Trimming took 2 bases from V and 7 from J, leaving 9 bases between them. CDR3 nucleotides: TGTGCCAGCAGCTTAATAGCCAGTGAGCAGTACTTC. Protein: CASSLIASEQYF.

The rearrangement uses TRBV28 and TRBJ1-2, with TRBD1 identical over 7 bases. The CDR3 is 13 amino acids. Germline-derived CDR1 and CDR2 are MDHEN and SYDVKM. Trimming cost V 6 bases and J 4 bases; bases outside gene matches: 5. CDR3 in amino acids: CASSSTGTYGYTF. Written as DNA, the CDR3 is TGTGCCAGCAGCTCGACAGGGACCTATGGCTACACCTTC.

The rearrangement uses TRBV11-3 and TRBJ2-6; perhaps TRBD1 as D (5 bases). The length of the CDR3 is 15 residues. Germline values: CDR1 SGHNT, CDR2 YENEEA. The V gene lost 3 bases and the J gene lost 1 base, with 7 bases spanning the gap. CDR3 nucleotides: TGTGCCAGCAGCTTCCAGGGATCTGGGGCCAACGTCCTGACTTTC. It specifies CASSFQGSGANVLTF.

J is TRBJ1-6 and V is TRBV28; 8 bases agree with TRBD1. CDR3 length: 14 residues. Trimming at V came to 4 bases and at J to 7 bases, leaving 3 bases not matched to a gene. Germline V gives CDR1 MDHEN, CDR2 SYDVKM. In DNA, the CDR3 is TGTGCCAGCAGTTCCGGACAGGGAAATTCACCCCTCCACTTT. Translation gives CASSSGQGNSPLHF.

The CDR3 DNA sequence: TGTGCCAGCAGCTTAGCGCTTAGCGGGGGGGCCCGGGAGACCCAGTACTTC. It encodes CASSLALSGGARETQYF. The J gene is TRBJ2-5, the V gene TRBV7-2; 11 bases are shared with TRBD2. The CDR3 loop spans 17 amino acids. J lost 5 bases, V lost 0 bases, and 8 bases had no gene match. Germline V gives CDR1 SGHTA, CDR2 FQGNSA.

The rearrangement joins TRBV5-1 to TRBJ1-4, with D hard to call. The CDR3 sequence is 16 residues long. Germline V CDR1 and CDR2: SGHRS, YFSETQ. V lost 4 bases, J lost 6 bases, and 19 bases lay in between. CDR3 DNA: TGCGCCAGCAGCGTAGGTTCCGGGCCTATCTATGAAAAACTGTTTTTT. This sequence encodes CASSVGSGPIYEKLFF.

The chain recombines TRBV6-5 with TRBJ2-7; 9 nucleotides align to TRBD1. V gave up 0 bases and J gave up 1 base; unmatched junction bases: 4. CDR3 length: 16 residues. The germline V gene has CDR1 MNHEY and CDR2 SVGAGI. Here the CDR3 DNA reads TGTGCCAGCAGTTACTCCGGGACAGGGAATTCCTACGAGCAGTACTTC. The encoded protein is CASSYSGTGNSYEQYF.

V gene TRBV7-2 combines with J gene TRBJ1-5; perhaps TRBD1 as D (5 bases). The CDR3 is made up of 15 amino acids. Between the trimmed V and J ends, which lost 4 bases and 4 bases, there was a span of 14 bases. Germline V CDR1 and CDR2: SGHTA, FQGNSA. The CDR3 here is CASSSLGGGNQPQHF. The CDR3 DNA follows: TGTGCCAGCAGCTCCCTGGGGGGAGGAAATCAGCCCCAGCATTTT.

The chain recombines TRBV18 with TRBJ1-2; a possible D gene is TRBD1 (5 bases). The CDR3 is 15 amino acids. V was cut by 2 bases and J by 4 bases, with 14 bases left in between. CDR1 and CDR2 from the germline V gene are KGHSH and LQKENI. The CDR3 nucleotides read TGTGCCAGCTCACCAGATCGGGGGAAGGGCTATGGCTACACCTTC. It yields the protein CASSPDRGKGYGYTF.

Only one count was recorded for this clone. The V gene is TRBV18, the J gene TRBJ2-5; D unresolved. From germline, CDR1 is KGHSH and CDR2 LQKENI. V shed 0 bases and J shed 6 bases, with 8 bases lying between them. This CDR3 spans 13 amino acids. CDR3 DNA: TGTGCCAGCTCACCACCGATAACGAAGACCCAGTACTTC. It specifies CASSPPITKTQYF. Filled out from reference TRBV18 and TRBJ2-5, the complete variable domain reads NAGVMQNPRHLVRRRGQEARLRCSPMKGHSHVYWYRQLPEEGLKFMVYLQKENIIDESGMPKERFSAEFPKEGPSILRIQQVVRGDSAAYFCASSPPITKTQYFGPGTRLLVL.

The rearrangement uses TRBV5-1 and TRBJ2-1; 9 bases are a match to TRBD1. The CDR3 is 15 residues long. V lost 7 bases and J lost 3; bases outside the gene matches: 8. Looked up from germline, CDR1 is SGHRS and CDR2 is YFSETQ. Here the CDR3 reads CASADGTGYYNEQFF. The CDR3 bases are TGCGCCAGCGCTGACGGGACAGGGTACTACAATGAGCAGTTCTTC.

This clone was picked up one time. The CDR3 nucleotides are TGTGCCAGCAGTGCGGCGACGGGGCTATACAATGAGCAGTTCTTC. Amino acids: CASSAATGLYNEQFF. V and J are TRBV5-6 and TRBJ2-1; perhaps D is TRBD1 or TRBD2 (5 bases each). Trimming pared 5 bases from V and 4 bases from J, leaving 16 bases between. In germline, CDR1 is SGHDT, CDR2 YYEEEE. The CDR3 length is 15 residues.

This clone was recorded a few times. For the CDR3, the DNA is TGTGCCAGCAGTGAATATCCAGGACAGGGGACTAGCACAGATACGCAGTATTTT. This encodes CASSEYPGQGTSTDTQYF. The chain joins TRBV25-1 to TRBJ2-3, with TRBD1 matching over 9 bases. After removal of 0 bases from V and 0 bases from J, the junction contained 7 bases not matched to a gene. The germline V gene encodes CDR1 MGHDK and CDR2 SYGVNS. This CDR3 contains 18 residues.

The chain combines TRBV30 with TRBJ2-3; 7 nucleotides match TRBD2. This CDR3 comprises 13 residues. The ends lost 4 bases at V and 5 bases at J; junction bases unmatched: 6. The germline gives CDR1 GTSNPN, CDR2 SVGIG (reference sequence). The CDR3 sequence is CAWNSGGVDTQYF. The CDR3 bases are TGTGCCTGGAACTCGGGGGGAGTAGATACGCAGTATTTT. Drawing the rest from reference TRBV30 and TRBJ2-3, the complete variable domain is SQTIHQWPATLVQPVGSPLSLECTVEGTSNPNLYWYRQAAGRGLQLLFYSVGIGQISSEVPQNLSASRPQDRQFILSSKKLLLSDSGFYLCAWNSGGVDTQYFGPGTRLTVL.

This clone was observed once. This chain links TRBV5-1 with TRBJ2-7; D is perhaps TRBD2 (6 bases). V shed 6 bases and J shed 6 bases, with 19 bases lying between them. This CDR3 has 14 residues. Germline loops: CDR1 SGHRS, CDR2 YFSETQ. CDR3 region: CASKKTPEGGEQYF. CDR3 bases: TGCGCCAGCAAGAAAACACCCGAGGGAGGCGAGCAGTACTTC.

The genes are TRBV25-1 and TRBJ1-4; D is perhaps TRBD1 (6 bases). Looked up from germline, CDR1 is MGHDK and CDR2 is SYGVNS. This CDR3 region has 15 residues. Between the trimmed V and J ends, which lost 6 bases and 4 bases, there was a span of 15 bases. The CDR3 protein is CASSYTRGYNEKLFF. The CDR3 DNA reads as TGTGCCAGCAGCTATACCAGGGGTTATAATGAAAAACTGTTTTTT.